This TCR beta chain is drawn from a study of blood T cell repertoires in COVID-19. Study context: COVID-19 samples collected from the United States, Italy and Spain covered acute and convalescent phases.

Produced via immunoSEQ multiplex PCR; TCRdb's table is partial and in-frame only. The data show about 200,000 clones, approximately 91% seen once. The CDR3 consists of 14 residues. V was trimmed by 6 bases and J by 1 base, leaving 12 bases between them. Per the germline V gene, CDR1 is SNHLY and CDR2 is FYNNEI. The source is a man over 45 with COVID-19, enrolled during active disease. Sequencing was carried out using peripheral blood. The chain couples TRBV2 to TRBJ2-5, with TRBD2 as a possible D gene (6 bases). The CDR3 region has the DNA TGTGCCAGCAGCGACCGGGGAGGCCAAGAGACCCAGTACTTC. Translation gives CASSDRGGQETQYF.